These 3 T cell receptor beta chains originate from one sample sequenced in a study of cytomegalovirus exposure and HLA in healthy donors. 60 Vbeta and 13 Jbeta primers were used in PCR. TCRdb keeps only in-frame clones here, not all; method: immunoSEQ multiplex PCR. The repertoire holds about 180,000 clones, with over 70% as singletons. Source material: PBMCs. Receptors were obtained from a man aged 18 to 30 in good health and CMV-seronegative.

The V call is TRBV7-9, the J call TRBJ1-1; TRBD1 is a possible D gene (6 bases). CDR1 and CDR2 from the germline V gene are SEHNR and FQNEAQ (reference sequence). The CDR3 is made up of 13 amino acids. Trimming stripped 1 base from V and 6 bases from J, with 9 bases between. The CDR3 coding sequence is TGTGCCAGCAGCTTAGACACAGGGTCTGAAGCTTTCTTT. Its protein product is CASSLDTGSEAFF.

This clone was counted a few times. The rearrangement uses TRBV6-5 and TRBJ2-7; TRBD1 might be the D (6 bases). Germline CDR1 is MNHEY and CDR2 is SVGAGI. V lost 5 bases and J 2 bases, leaving 10 bases between the germline ends. This CDR3 is 13 amino acids long. In DNA form, the CDR3 reads TGTGCCAGCAGTGACAGGCTCACCTACGAGCAGTACTTC. Protein sequence: CASSDRLTYEQYF.

The chain links TRBV29-1 to TRBJ1-1; 7 bases fit TRBD1. The CDR3 sequence is 12 residues long. V shed 4 bases and J 10 bases; nucleotides not matched to a gene: 9. Germline lookup yields CDR1 SQVTM and CDR2 ANQGSEA. CDR3 DNA sequence: TGCAGCGTTGGCGACCAGGGGGGCGGAGCTTTCTTT. This gives the protein CSVGDQGGGAFF.